These 32 T cell receptor beta chains originate from one sample sequenced in a study of shared T cell receptors in the human thymus. The method was immunoSEQ multiplex PCR; TCRdb's version includes in-frame clones alone and lacks a portion of them. This table holds hundreds of thousands of clones, around 95% found once. Sequenced material: thymocytes. These receptors were collected from a human donor.

The chain couples TRBV7-9 to TRBJ1-2, with 7 bases aligning to TRBD1. The CDR3 extends over 14 amino acids. Germline CDR1 and CDR2: SEHNR and FQNEAQ (reference sequence). V shed 5 bases and J 0 bases; nucleotides not matched to a gene: 3. The CDR3 protein is CASSPGTANYGYTF. The CDR3 coding sequence is TGTGCCAGCAGCCCCGGGACAGCTAACTATGGCTACACCTTC.

This clone was picked up one time. The rearrangement joins TRBV4-2 to TRBJ2-1; 7 positions agree with TRBD2. V dropped 5 bases and J dropped 2; count of bases not matched to a gene: 9. The CDR3 runs to 16 residues. CDR1 is LGHNA, CDR2 YNFKEQ, per germline. The CDR3 loop is CASSTMSSGTYNEQFF. In DNA, the CDR3 is TGTGCCAGCAGCACCATGTCTAGCGGCACCTACAATGAGCAGTTCTTC.

This clone was seen only a few times. The chain uses TRBV10-2 and TRBJ1-2; D possibly corresponds to TRBD1 (6 bases). Germline CDR1 WSHSY, CDR2 SAAADI. V dropped 3 bases and J dropped 4 bases, with 15 bases sitting between them. The CDR3 runs to 15 residues. The CDR3 sequence: CASSDRGRCCYGYTF. In DNA form, the CDR3 reads TGCGCCAGCAGTGACAGGGGCCGGTGTTGCTATGGCTACACCTTC.

The gene calls are TRBV5-1 and TRBJ2-7, with 8 bases fitting TRBD2. The CDR3 extends over 14 amino acids. J was trimmed by 3 bases and V by 3 bases; bases with no gene match: 5. CDR1 and CDR2 from the germline V gene are SGHRS and YFSETQ. The CDR3 loop reads CASSYGTSVYEQYF. The CDR3 DNA sequence: TGCGCCAGCAGCTACGGGACTAGTGTCTACGAGCAGTACTTC.

The genes are TRBV14 and TRBJ2-1; TRBD2 matches at 11 bases. V was clipped by 0 bases and J by 0 bases; unmatched bases: 7. The germline V gene has CDR1 SGHDN and CDR2 FVKESK. This CDR3 contains 19 residues. Here the CDR3 reads CASSQDVRTSGHSYNEQFF. The CDR3, as DNA: TGTGCCAGCAGCCAAGATGTGCGGACTAGCGGGCACTCCTACAATGAGCAGTTCTTC. Complete variable domain (other parts from reference TRBV14 and TRBJ2-1): EAGVTQFPSHSVIEKGQTVTLRCDPISGHDNLYWYRRVMGKEIKFLLHFVKESKQDESGMPNNRFLAERTGGTYSTLKVQPAELEDSGVYFCASSQDVRTSGHSYNEQFFGPGTRLTVL.

This sequence joins TRBV29-1 and TRBJ2-1; the match to TRBD2 covers 10 bases. This CDR3 contains 20 residues. Trimming cost V 4 bases and J 0 bases; bases outside gene matches: 18. Germline V gives CDR1 SQVTM, CDR2 ANQGSEA. The CDR3: CSVVDYLGTSGKDSYNEQFF. CDR3 coding DNA: TGCAGCGTTGTAGACTACCTCGGCACTAGCGGGAAGGACTCCTACAATGAGCAGTTCTTC.

This sequence joins TRBV28 and TRBJ2-7; 11 nucleotides align to TRBD2. This CDR3 is built from 18 residues. Germline-derived CDR1 and CDR2 are MDHEN and SYDVKM. The ends lost 5 bases at V and 5 bases at J; junction bases unmatched: 17. DNA for the CDR3: TGTGCCAGCAGTCTCGCGGGACTAGCGGAAAGGCGGGCCCACGAGCAGTACTTC. Its protein product is CASSLAGLAERRAHEQYF.

This chain uses TRBV29-1 with TRBJ1-2; 10 nucleotides match TRBD1. Per the germline V gene, CDR1 is SQVTM and CDR2 is ANQGSEA. The length of the CDR3 is 11 residues. With V trimmed by 7 bases and J by 7 bases, 3 bases remained unmatched. This chain's CDR3 is CSAWDRGGYTF. DNA for the CDR3: TGCAGCGCGTGGGACAGGGGTGGCTACACCTTC. Looking up the rest from reference TRBV29-1 and TRBJ1-2 gives the full variable domain: SAVISQKPSRDICQRGTSLTIQCQVDSQVTMMFWYRQQPGQSLTLIATANQGSEATYESGFVIDKFPISRPNLTFSTLTVSNMSPEDSSIYLCSAWDRGGYTFGSGTRLTVV.

This chain joins TRBV6-5 and TRBJ2-1, with 9 bases aligning to TRBD2. Germline CDR1 is MNHEY and CDR2 is SVGAGI. The J segment lost 8 bases and the V segment lost 2 bases, leaving 10 bases of the junction unmatched. The CDR3 length is 16 residues. The CDR3 region is CASSYVPAGGGYEQFF. DNA for the CDR3: TGTGCCAGCAGTTACGTGCCAGCGGGAGGAGGCTATGAGCAGTTCTTC.

The chain couples TRBV10-3 to TRBJ1-2; 7 nucleotides align to TRBD1. Unmatched junction bases numbered 4, after V lost 2 bases and J lost 10 bases. Germline V gene lookup returns CDR1 ENHRY and CDR2 SYGVKD. The CDR3 extends over 12 amino acids. In DNA, the CDR3 is TGTGCCATCAGTGAGGGCAGGGGGTCCTACACCTTC. It encodes CAISEGRGSYTF.

This clone was observed a single time. The chain is built from TRBV27 and TRBJ1-5, with TRBD1 as a possible D gene (5 bases). CDR3 size: 14 residues. Germline V gene lookup returns CDR1 MNHEY and CDR2 SMNVEV (reference sequence). Trimming took 3 bases from V and 7 from J, leaving 13 bases between them. The CDR3 spells CASSLSGGGQPQHF. In nucleotides, the CDR3 is TGTGCCAGCAGTTTGTCGGGGGGAGGGCAGCCCCAGCATTTT.

The chain is built from TRBV15 and TRBJ2-7, with 9 positions matching TRBD1. The germline V gene has CDR1 LNHNV and CDR2 YYDKDF (reference sequence). The junction had 8 bases not matched to a gene; V was cut back by 3 bases and J by 2 bases. The CDR3 has 16 amino acids. This chain's CDR3 is CATSRRRQGGTYEQYF. The DNA for the CDR3 is TGTGCCACCAGCAGGAGAAGACAGGGGGGGACCTACGAGCAGTACTTC. Complete variable domain (other parts from reference TRBV15 and TRBJ2-7): DAMVIQNPRYQVTQFGKPVTLSCSQTLNHNVMYWYQQKSSQAPKLLFHYYDKDFNNEADTPDNFQSRRPNTSFCFLDIRSPGLGDTAMYLCATSRRRQGGTYEQYFGPGTRLTVT.

This chain uses TRBV21-1 with TRBJ2-7; whether TRBD2, the table's D call, matches the DNA was not checked. TRBV21-1 is an annotated pseudogene. The CDR3 covers 16 residues. The CDR3, as DNA: TGTGCCAGCAGCAAAGCGCAAGGAGGTGTCGGGCAGGAGCAGTACTTC. Translated, it gives CASSKAQGGVGQEQYF.

The rearrangement links TRBV5-6 to TRBJ2-3; D is possibly TRBD1 (6 bases). This CDR3 is 15 amino acids long. V was trimmed by 4 bases and J by 6 bases, leaving 18 bases between them. Germline assignment: CDR1 SGHDT and CDR2 YYEEEE. This chain's CDR3 is CASSQRGFQGDTQYF. The CDR3 DNA follows: TGTGCCAGCAGCCAAAGGGGCTTTCAGGGGGATACGCAGTATTTT.

The V call is TRBV4-3, the J call TRBJ2-1; TRBD1 aligns across 9 bases. With 1 base clipped from V and 4 bases from J, the junction kept 11 bases outside the gene matches. The CDR3 loop spans 18 amino acids. Germline V CDR1 and CDR2: LGHNA, YSLEER. The CDR3 coding sequence is TGCGCCAGCAGCCAAGGGGACAGGGTATTCCCCTCGTACAATGAGCAGTTCTTC. Encoded protein: CASSQGDRVFPSYNEQFF.

This sequence joins TRBV18 and TRBJ1-1; 7 bases match TRBD1. The CDR3 loop spans 15 amino acids. Germline V gene sequence: CDR1 KGHSH, CDR2 LQKENI. Trimming at V came to 1 base and at J to 3 bases, leaving 5 bases not matched to a gene. CDR3 sequence (DNA): TGTGCCAGCTCACCACGAAGGGGGCCTGACACTGAAGCTTTCTTT. Its translation: CASSPRRGPDTEAFF.

The chain employs TRBV28 and TRBJ1-2, with unresolved D. The CDR3 covers 11 residues. Germline V lookup: CDR1 MDHEN, CDR2 SYDVKM. Trimming removed 6 bases at V and 6 bases at J, with 8 bases between. CDR3 nucleotides: TGTGCCAGCAGGAGGGAGGATGGCTACACCTTC. Amino acid sequence: CASRREDGYTF.

This chain joins TRBV27 and TRBJ1-5; D is uncertain. The CDR3 sequence is 15 residues long. Germline V CDR1 and CDR2: MNHEY, SMNVEV (reference sequence). The V end lost 2 bases, the J end lost 2 bases, and 10 bases lay between the germline ends. CDR3 residues: CASSLNPWGNQPQHF. CDR3 nucleotides: TGTGCCAGCAGTTTAAACCCTTGGGGCAATCAGCCCCAGCATTTT.

This clone has only one observation. V is TRBV29-1 and J is TRBJ2-2, with TRBD2 identical over 7 bases. Germline V gene data show CDR1 as SQVTM and CDR2 as ANQGSEA. CDR3 length: 15 residues. The trim removed 2 bases at V and 2 bases at J, leaving 5 bases unmatched. This CDR3 is CSVELLADNTGELFF. CDR3 bases: TGCAGCGTTGAACTCCTAGCGGATAACACCGGGGAGCTGTTTTTT.

The chain couples TRBV27 to TRBJ2-1; 11 bases agree with TRBD2. The CDR3 spans 24 residues. Looked up from germline, CDR1 is MNHEY and CDR2 is SMNVEV (reference sequence). V was clipped by 5 bases and J by 5 bases; unmatched bases: 32. CDR3 region: CASSNDTRGEGHTRTSGRHNEQFF. In nucleotides, the CDR3 is TGTGCCAGCAGTAACGACACGAGGGGGGAGGGACACACCAGGACTAGCGGGCGGCACAATGAGCAGTTCTTC.

Here the CDR3 DNA reads TGTGCCAGCCGCGTGGAAGCTACTCCGGATCTAGAGACCTTC. This sequence encodes CASRVEATPDLETF. The rearrangement joins TRBV5-6 to TRBJ1-2; D ambiguous. The V and J ends lost 7 bases and 14 bases respectively, with 27 bases between them. Germline V CDR1 and CDR2: SGHDT, YYEEEE. This CDR3 is built from 14 residues.

This chain links TRBV18 with TRBJ2-7, with 12 bases matching TRBD2. The V segment lost 3 bases and the J segment 2 bases; nucleotides outside the gene matches: 2. The germline V gene encodes CDR1 KGHSH and CDR2 LQKENI. The CDR3 sequence is 15 residues long. CDR3 nucleotide sequence: TGTGCCAGCTCACCCGGACTAGCGGGACCCTACGAGCAGTACTTC. This gives the protein CASSPGLAGPYEQYF.

This chain uses TRBV19 with TRBJ1-1; TRBD1 agrees at 8 bases. The CDR3 totals 16 residues. Germline lookup yields CDR1 LNHDA and CDR2 SQIVND (reference sequence). With 5 bases clipped from V and 3 bases from J, the junction kept 11 bases outside the gene matches. The CDR3 nucleotides are TGTGCCAGTAGTTCCCCTCCGGCAGGGGGCTACACTGAAGCTTTCTTT. Encoded protein: CASSSPPAGGYTEAFF.

The chain links TRBV7-9 to TRBJ2-7, with 8 bases lining up with TRBD1. After removal of 4 bases from V and 2 bases from J, the junction contained 7 bases not matched to a gene. The CDR3 is 15 amino acids. CDR1 and CDR2 from the germline V gene are SEHNR and FQNEAQ (reference sequence). CDR3 loop: CASSCRDRPPYEQYF. The CDR3 DNA reads TGTGCCAGCAGCTGCCGGGACAGGCCTCCCTACGAGCAGTACTTC.

This chain uses TRBV4-2 with TRBJ2-5, with TRBD2 matching 7 bases. From germline, CDR1 is LGHNA and CDR2 YNFKEQ. The CDR3 runs 15 residues. V was pared by 4 bases and J by 2 bases, with 7 bases of the junction left unmatched. The CDR3 loop is CASSPTLAAQETQYF. CDR3 sequence (DNA): TGTGCCAGCAGCCCGACCCTAGCGGCACAAGAGACCCAGTACTTC.

The chain employs TRBV4-2 and TRBJ2-3, with 10 bases matching TRBD2. This CDR3 is built from 17 residues. Losses at the gene ends were 0 bases for V and 2 bases for J; bases not matched to a gene: 5. Germline-derived CDR1 and CDR2 are LGHNA and YNFKEQ. The CDR3, as DNA: TGTGCCAGCAGCCAAGAGGAGCGGGAGGGAACCACAGATACGCAGTATTTT. It encodes CASSQEEREGTTDTQYF.

The chain couples TRBV7-9 to TRBJ1-4, with 7 bases that match TRBD1. The germline gives CDR1 SEHNR, CDR2 FQNEAQ (reference sequence). The CDR3 loop spans 12 amino acids. Losses at the gene ends were 4 bases for V and 11 bases for J; bases not matched to a gene: 4. Here the CDR3 reads CASSSGQDKLFF. CDR3 sequence (DNA): TGTGCCAGCAGCTCAGGACAGGACAAACTGTTTTTT.

CDR3 DNA sequence: TGTGCCAGCAGTTCACAGTGGGGAACTAATGAAAAACTGTTTTTT. Residues: CASSSQWGTNEKLFF. V is TRBV28 and J is TRBJ1-4; D is uncertain. The CDR3 contains 15 residues. V shed 4 bases and J shed 1 base, with 10 bases lying between them. The germline V gene encodes CDR1 MDHEN and CDR2 SYDVKM.

This chain links TRBV7-6 with TRBJ2-5; 11 bases are a match to TRBD2. This CDR3 is 17 amino acids long. Germline CDR1 and CDR2: SGHVS and FNYEAQ. V gave up 6 bases and J gave up 1 base; unmatched junction bases: 10. CDR3 in DNA: TGTGCCAGCAGTCCAGGTCCCCTAGCGGGAGGCCAAGAGACCCAGTACTTC. Encoded protein: CASSPGPLAGGQETQYF.

The rearrangement uses TRBV28 and TRBJ2-1; D not resolved. V lost 1 base, J lost 7 bases, and 14 bases lay in between. The V gene's germline CDR1 is MDHEN and CDR2 SYDVKM. CDR3 length: 15 amino acids. The CDR3 region is CASSLFPHTVNEQFF. The CDR3 DNA follows: TGTGCCAGCAGTTTATTCCCCCACACGGTTAATGAGCAGTTCTTC.

This clone was seen just once. This rearrangement joins TRBV4-1 to TRBJ2-2, with D perhaps TRBD1 or TRBD2 (5 bases each). The germline V gene has CDR1 MGHRA and CDR2 YSYEKL. V dropped 8 bases and J dropped 0 bases, with 22 bases sitting between them. CDR3 length: 18 amino acids. The CDR3 DNA reads TGCGCCAGCCAATCCGAGTTGGGGGAGACAGCGAACACCGGGGAGCTGTTTTTT. It encodes CASQSELGETANTGELFF.

CDR3 bases: TGTGCCAGCCGGACTCCCTCCTACGAGCAGTACTTC. Protein product: CASRTPSYEQYF. The chain employs TRBV6-6 and TRBJ2-7; D is possibly TRBD2 (5 bases). Germline V gene data show CDR1 as MNHNY and CDR2 as SVGAGI (reference sequence). V dropped 8 bases and J dropped 0 bases, with 8 bases sitting between them. The CDR3 runs 12 residues.